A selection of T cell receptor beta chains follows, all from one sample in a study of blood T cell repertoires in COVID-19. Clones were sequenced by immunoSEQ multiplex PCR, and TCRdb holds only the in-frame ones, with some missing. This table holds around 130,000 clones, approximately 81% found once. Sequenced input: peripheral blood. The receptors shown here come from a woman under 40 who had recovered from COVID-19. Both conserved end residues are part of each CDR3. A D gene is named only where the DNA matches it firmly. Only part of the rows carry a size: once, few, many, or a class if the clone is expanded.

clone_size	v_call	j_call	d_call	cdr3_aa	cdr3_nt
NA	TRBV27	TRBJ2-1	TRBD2	CASSLGGGGDEQFF	TGTGCCAGCAGCTTGGGCGGCGGGGGAGATGAGCAGTTCTTC
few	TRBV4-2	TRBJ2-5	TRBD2	CASRGLAGGRETQYF	TGTGCCAGCAGAGGACTAGCGGGGGGGCGCGAGACCCAGTACTTC
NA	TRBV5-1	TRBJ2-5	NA	CASSLEGIGGETQYF	TGCGCCAGCAGCTTGGAGGGGATAGGAGGGGAGACCCAGTACTTC
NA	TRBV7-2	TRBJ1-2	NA	CASSYGQPPNGYTF	TGTGCCAGCAGCTACGGACAGCCCCCGAATGGCTACACCTTC
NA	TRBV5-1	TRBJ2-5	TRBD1	CASSDQLPGQGYQETQYF	TGCGCCAGCAGCGACCAGTTACCGGGACAGGGGTACCAAGAGACCCAGTACTTC
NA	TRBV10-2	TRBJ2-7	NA	CASSEERGKSSYEQYF	TGCGCCAGCAGTGAGGAGAGAGGGAAGTCCTCCTACGAGCAGTACTTC
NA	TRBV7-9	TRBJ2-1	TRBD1	CASSYPGQYNEQFF	TGTGCCAGCAGCTACCCGGGACAGTACAATGAGCAGTTCTTC
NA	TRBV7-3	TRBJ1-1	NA	CASSSQVYTEAFF	TGTGCCAGCAGCTCACAGGTATACACTGAAGCTTTCTTT
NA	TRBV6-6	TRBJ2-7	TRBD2	CASRLADEQYF	TGTGCCAGCAGGCTAGCGGACGAGCAGTACTTC
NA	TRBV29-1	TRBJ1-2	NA	CSVDTEFGGYTF	TGCAGCGTTGACACCGAGTTTGGTGGCTACACCTTC
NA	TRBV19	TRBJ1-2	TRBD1	CASSIGGQGNYGYTF	TGTGCCAGTAGTATAGGGGGACAGGGAAACTATGGCTACACCTTC